The T cell receptor beta chain under discussion was sequenced for a study of shared clonotypes between healthy human individuals. The wider study: Per donor, CD8 memory used one plate, CD8 naive used two, CD4 memory used three and CD4 naive used three. Study-level points and caveats: Sharing across a few donors was seen in 5% to 5.5% of naive CD4 clonotypes.

Splitting of each subset's genomic DNA was done evenly across several immunoSEQ plates. Here immunoSEQ multiplex PCR was the method, and the copy in TCRdb shows in-frame clones only, minus some. The table has 2,500,000 or so clones, more than 90% seen once; the top ten hold about 0.13%. As for this clone: What it recognizes is unknown.

Donation came from healthy HIV-negative adults that had no recent acute infections or vaccinations. CDR3 size: 15 residues. Germline V gene data show CDR1 as LGHNA and CDR2 as YSLEER. With 3 bases removed from V and 9 bases from J, the gap between germline ends came to 18 bases. The V and J genes are TRBV4-3 and TRBJ2-1; D is perhaps TRBD1 (6 bases). Sequences were obtained from naive CD4+ T cells sorted from blood. Sample subset: CD45RA+ positively selected. The source is a young man in good health. In DNA form, the CDR3 reads TGCGCCAGCAGCCAGGGAAGCAGGGGTGTGTCTGAGCAGTTCTTC. It specifies CASSQGSRGVSEQFF.